The TCR beta chain described here comes from a study of cytomegalovirus exposure and HLA in healthy donors. Whole-study context: Early release data held 85 million to 95 million unique TCRs from HLA-typed donors. Notes on the study in general: When analyzed later, a missense DCLRE1C variant was found to be linked to TCR beta V- and J-gene trimming.

Per germline, CDR1 LNHDA and CDR2 SQIVND (reference sequence). The length of the CDR3 is 14 residues. V lost 7 bases to trimming and J lost 10 bases, with 17 bases between them. A remark on this clone: As yet, its antigen is unknown.

PCR amplification relied on 60 Vbeta primers (plus 13 Jbeta primers). The method was immunoSEQ multiplex PCR; TCRdb's version includes in-frame clones alone and lacks a portion of them. The sample yields approximately 150,000 clones, around 78% seen once. The receptor comes from a woman in her 50s in good health and CMV-seropositive. The chain employs TRBV19 and TRBJ1-6; tentatively, D is TRBD1 (6 bases). What was sequenced was PBMCs. CDR3 in amino acids: CASTLADRKSPLHF. Written as DNA, the CDR3 is TGTGCCAGTACCCTGGCGGACAGAAAGTCACCCCTCCACTTT.